The clone carrying this T cell receptor beta chain is labeled medium-sized (0.01 to 0.1%). Germline CDR1 MDHEN, CDR2 SYDVKM. The CDR3 length is 14 residues. Losses at the gene ends were 6 bases for V and 2 bases for J; bases not matched to a gene: 7. Alpha and beta libraries were amplified separately from the second PCR onward. The beta constant-region primer was an equimolar mix of two oligonucleotides covering TRBC1 and TRBC2. The ligated cDNA underwent four PCR rounds using SP2 and nested alpha and beta constant-region primers. In TCRdb, the UMI-ligation and nested PCR reads were re-called with MiXCR into one record per CDR3 protein. Among about 22,000 distinct CDR3 sequences listed, roughly 9.1% were seen once. This entry is derived from a study of naive and memory T cell subsets.

The TCR originated in a human donor in good health. Material: central memory CD8+ T cells from blood. The J gene is TRBJ2-7, the V gene TRBV28; 7 bases are shared with TRBD2. For the CDR3, the DNA is TGTGCCAGCAGCCCAGCTAGCGGAGCCTACGAGCAGTACTTC. This encodes CASSPASGAYEQYF.